This T cell receptor beta chain was recorded in a study of identical twins (TCRdb year 2016). Some background on the complete study: To test whether fetal clonotypes persist, the study used deep sequencing on TCR alpha and beta repertoires from monozygotic twins, unrelated adults of various ages, and cord blood. To rule out contamination, replicate twin experiments were performed at different times with different library preparation protocols.

All donors were healthy Caucasians. The twin cohort consisted of three pairs of female monozygotic twins, all aged about 18 to 29 years. Peripheral blood mononuclear cells were the source from which RNA for the TCR libraries was isolated. To prepare the library, 5' RACE was applied. Sequenced using an Illumina HiSeq 2000. Template switching introduced a universal primer binding site; the final cDNA contained a unique molecular identifier, enabling accurate counting of TCR cDNA molecules. Specific primers in the conserved constant-segment region were used to synthesize first-strand cDNA for the TCR alpha and beta chains. To control for contamination, every cDNA library was double barcoded, receiving both a SMART-Mk sample barcode and Illumina barcodes. Two successive PCR steps introduced TruSeq adapter sequences along with Illumina sample barcodes. The Illumina HiSeq platform was used with custom primers to sequence TCR alpha and beta cDNA libraries. On the authors' methods: MiGEC processed the raw reads to extract unique molecular identifiers, while MiXCR was used to determine the CDR3 positions. For each individual, recombination models were inferred using an EM algorithm with the repgenHMM and IGoR tools. The tcR package in R was used for shared clonotype analysis, with sharing normalized by the product of cloneset sizes. Out-of-frame nonproductive sequences were analyzed to study raw recombination free of thymic and clonal selection effects. TCRdb reworked the public reads: Q25 trimming with fastp, MiXCR clone assembly, productive beta chains retained. Rows are unified per CDR3 protein, each entry keeping the most common DNA and genes. The V and J calls shown here were made by TCRdb, not taken from the authors' results. For this sample there are about 730,000 distinct CDR3 sequences; around 20% appear just once. The top ten clonotypes cover approximately 4.3% of the sample.

CDR3 length: 14 amino acids, cysteine to phenylalanine. Here the CDR3 DNA is all that survives: 42 bases in frame from base 1. After removal of 4 bases from V and 5 bases from J, the junction retains 10 bases not matched to a gene. The germline V gene (reference sequence) specifies DFQATT as CDR1 and SNEGSKA as CDR2. This clonotype was detected many times. It lacks a known antigen. Base qualities are not at hand, and no much larger clone is one base apart. General study outcomes and caveats: Compared with coincidental sharing between unrelated individuals, out-of-frame TCR alpha sequences shared between twins had an excess of sequences with low generation probability. Out-of-frame TCR alpha sharing in monozygotic twins was systematically underestimated by recombination models, whereas sharing between unrelated individuals was in agreement with the recombination models. Conclusions relied on cross-sectional statistical analysis, since the same donors could not be followed over many years. Zero-insertion analyses could be partly confounded by invariant T cells such as MAIT and iNKT, although diverse VJ usage argued against such confounding for most clonotypes. A weaker excess of twin sharing was found in beta out-of-frame sequences because the signal-to-noise ratio was lowered by fewer shared sequences. Fewer insertions were carried by abundant cord blood beta clonotypes, a similar but weaker trend appeared in young adult naive repertoires, and no such trend appeared in memory repertoires.

These same data were also listed under a study on T cells expressing NK-cell markers. As the second paper documents: Three sorted T-cell subsets (CD3+CD56+NKG2C+, CD3+CD56+NKG2C- and CD3+CD56-NKG2C+) from eight donors had their TCR beta-chain repertoires profiled. Among the eight sequenced donors, only one was HCMV-seronegative, while the other seven were HCMV-seropositive. In several experiments an anti-gammadeltaTCR antibody was added to restrict sorting to alphabetaTCR-expressing T cells. In five to seven donors, the dominant CD3+CD56+NKG2C+ clonotypes were found to rank among the top 10 CD8+ clonotypes and to make up about 1.0-8% of CD8+ T cells. Those dominant clonotypes were again the most abundant among CD3+CD56-NKG2C+ cells in a few donors, at roughly 25-65%. It remained unclear whether the expanded NKG2C-expressing T cell clones were specific for HCMV antigens. All eight donors whose samples were sequenced were randomly selected healthy volunteers, three of them men and five women. To determine HCMV serostatus, a commercial ELISA kit was used to detect HCMV-specific IgG in serum. For a handful of donors, bulk peripheral blood T-cell repertoires were also sequenced from unsorted PBMC. Reads were demultiplexed and grouped by UMI with MIGEC, and clonotypes were assembled and quantified with MiTCR. Only TCR cDNA sequences supported by at least two reads were kept to exclude erroneous sequences. The tcR package was used for downstream repertoire analysis, and clonotypes were matched between fractions using CDR3 nucleotide sequence together with V segment. VDJmatch was used to annotate antigen specificity against VDJdb, with one amino acid substitution in CDR3 allowed.

Recombination joined TRBV20-1 with TRBJ2-5, with 7 middle bases fitting TRBD2. Specimen: PBMCs. The TCR sequence derives from a young woman in good health. The CDR3 loop reads CSAKAQGGAETQYF. Read as DNA, the sequence is TGCAGTGCTAAAGCGCAGGGAGGGGCTGAGACCCAGTACTTC.